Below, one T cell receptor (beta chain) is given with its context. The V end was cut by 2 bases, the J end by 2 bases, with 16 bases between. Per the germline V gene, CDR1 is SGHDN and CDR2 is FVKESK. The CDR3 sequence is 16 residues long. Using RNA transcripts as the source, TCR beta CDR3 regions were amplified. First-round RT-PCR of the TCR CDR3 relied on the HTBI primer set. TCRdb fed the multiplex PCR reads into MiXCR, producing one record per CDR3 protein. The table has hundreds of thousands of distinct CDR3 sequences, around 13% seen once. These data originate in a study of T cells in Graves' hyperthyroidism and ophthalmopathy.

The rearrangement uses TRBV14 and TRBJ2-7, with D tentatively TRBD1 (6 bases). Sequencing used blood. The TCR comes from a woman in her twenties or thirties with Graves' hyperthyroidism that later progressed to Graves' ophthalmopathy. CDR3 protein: CASSQLQGSLAYEQYF. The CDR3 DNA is TGTGCCAGCAGCCAATTACAGGGATCCCTCGCCTACGAGCAGTACTTC.